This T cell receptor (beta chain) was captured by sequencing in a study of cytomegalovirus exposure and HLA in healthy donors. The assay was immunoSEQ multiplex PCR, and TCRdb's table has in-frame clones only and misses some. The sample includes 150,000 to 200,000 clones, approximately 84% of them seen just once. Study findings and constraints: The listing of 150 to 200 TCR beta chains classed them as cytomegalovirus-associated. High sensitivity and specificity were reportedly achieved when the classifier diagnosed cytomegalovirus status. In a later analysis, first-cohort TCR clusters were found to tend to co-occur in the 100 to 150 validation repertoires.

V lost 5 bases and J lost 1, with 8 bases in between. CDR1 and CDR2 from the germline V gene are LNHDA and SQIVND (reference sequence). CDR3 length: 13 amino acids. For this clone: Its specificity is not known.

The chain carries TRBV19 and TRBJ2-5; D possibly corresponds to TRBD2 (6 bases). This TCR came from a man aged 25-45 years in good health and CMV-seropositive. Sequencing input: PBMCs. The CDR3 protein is CASSAGLQETQYF. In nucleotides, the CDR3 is TGTGCCAGTAGTGCGGGACTCCAAGAGACCCAGTACTTC.